This T cell receptor (beta chain) emerged from a study of blood T cell repertoires in COVID-19. Study-level information: The United States, Italy and Spain supplied acute and convalescent COVID-19 samples.

Clones were read by immunoSEQ multiplex PCR, and TCRdb kept only the in-frame ones, dropping some. The sample consists of over 200,000 clones, about 85% of them appearing once. The clonotype comes from a man aged 40-49 years with acute or convalescent COVID-19. The specimen was peripheral blood.

The CDR3 nucleotides are TGTGCCAGCAGCTTAGCGATGAGGTCCAATCAGCCCCAGCATTTT. It codes for CASSLAMRSNQPQHF. This sequence joins TRBV7-2 and TRBJ1-5, with no clear D. Per germline, CDR1 SGHTA and CDR2 FQGNSA. Trimming shortened V by 0 bases and J by 3 bases, and 9 bases separated the two germline ends. The CDR3 sequence is 15 residues long. The complete variable domain, with remaining parts taken from reference TRBV7-2 and TRBJ1-5, reads GAGVSQSPSNKVTEKGKDVELRCDPISGHTALYWYRQSLGQGLEFLIYFQGNSAPDKSGLPSDRFSAERTGGSVSTLTIQRTQQEDSAVYLCASSLAMRSNQPQHFGDGTRLSIL.